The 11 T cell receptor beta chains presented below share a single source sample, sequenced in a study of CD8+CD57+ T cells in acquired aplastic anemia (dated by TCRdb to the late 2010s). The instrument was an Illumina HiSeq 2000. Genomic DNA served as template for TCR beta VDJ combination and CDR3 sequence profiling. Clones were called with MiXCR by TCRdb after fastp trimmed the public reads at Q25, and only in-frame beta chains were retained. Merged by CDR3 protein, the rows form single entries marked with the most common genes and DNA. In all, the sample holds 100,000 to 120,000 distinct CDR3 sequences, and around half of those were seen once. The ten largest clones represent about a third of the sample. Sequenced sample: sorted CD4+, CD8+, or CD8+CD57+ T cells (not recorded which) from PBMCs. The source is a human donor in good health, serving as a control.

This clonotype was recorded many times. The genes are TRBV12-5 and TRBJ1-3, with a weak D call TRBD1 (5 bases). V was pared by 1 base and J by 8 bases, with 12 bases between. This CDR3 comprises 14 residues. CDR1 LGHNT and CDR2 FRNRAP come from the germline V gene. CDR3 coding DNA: TGTGCTAGTGGTTTGGGACTCACAGGAGACACCATATATTTT. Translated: CASGLGLTGDTIYF.

As DNA, the CDR3 is TGTGCCTCAACCGGGGAGGGGGCAATAGCGGGAGAGGGAGAGCAGTTCTTC. This encodes CASTGEGAIAGEGEQFF. The chain couples TRBV10-3 to TRBJ2-1; 9 nucleotides agree with TRBD2. V shed 11 bases and J 10 bases; nucleotides not matched to a gene: 24. Germline V gives CDR1 ENHRY, CDR2 SYGVKD. The CDR3 is 17 amino acids.

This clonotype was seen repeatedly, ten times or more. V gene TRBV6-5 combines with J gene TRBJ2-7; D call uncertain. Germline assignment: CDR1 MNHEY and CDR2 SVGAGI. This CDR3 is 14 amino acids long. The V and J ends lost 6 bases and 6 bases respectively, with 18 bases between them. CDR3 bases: TGTGCCAGCAGATACGCCCTACTTAGCAGCGAGCAGTACTTC. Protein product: CASRYALLSSEQYF.

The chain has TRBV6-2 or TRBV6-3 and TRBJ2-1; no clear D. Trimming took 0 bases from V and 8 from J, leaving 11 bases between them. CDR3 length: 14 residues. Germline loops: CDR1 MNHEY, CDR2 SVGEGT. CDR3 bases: TGTGCCAGCAGTTACTCTGGTGTCGGCTATGAGCAGTTCTTC. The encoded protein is CASSYSGVGYEQFF.

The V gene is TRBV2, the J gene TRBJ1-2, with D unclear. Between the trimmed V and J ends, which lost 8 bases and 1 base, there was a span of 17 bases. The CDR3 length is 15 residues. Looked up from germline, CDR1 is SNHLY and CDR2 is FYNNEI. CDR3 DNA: TGTGCCAGCTCGGGTCCGACTGCCCTTAACTATGGCTACACCTTC. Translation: CASSGPTALNYGYTF.

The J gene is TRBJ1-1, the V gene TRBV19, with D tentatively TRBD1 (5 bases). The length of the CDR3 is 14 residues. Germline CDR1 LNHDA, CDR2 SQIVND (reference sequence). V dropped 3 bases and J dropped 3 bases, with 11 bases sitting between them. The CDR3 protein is CASSISGGDTEAFF. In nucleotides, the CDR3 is TGTGCCAGTAGTATTAGCGGGGGGGACACTGAAGCTTTCTTT. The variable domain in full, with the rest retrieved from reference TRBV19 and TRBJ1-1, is DGGITQSPKYLFRKEGQNVTLSCEQNLNHDAMYWYRQDPGQGLRLIYYSQIVNDFQKGDIAEGYSVSREKKESFPLTVTSAQKNPTAFYLCASSISGGDTEAFFGQGTRLTVV.

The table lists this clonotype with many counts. This CDR3 reads CSARQQGAGTEAFF. The CDR3 DNA is TGCAGTGCTAGACAACAGGGGGCCGGCACTGAAGCTTTCTTT. This chain links TRBV20-1 with TRBJ1-1, with 9 bases that match TRBD1. The length of the CDR3 is 14 residues. The V gene's germline CDR1 is DFQATT and CDR2 SNEGSKA (reference sequence). V trimming: 2 bases; J trimming: 4 bases; junction bases outside the gene matches: 5.

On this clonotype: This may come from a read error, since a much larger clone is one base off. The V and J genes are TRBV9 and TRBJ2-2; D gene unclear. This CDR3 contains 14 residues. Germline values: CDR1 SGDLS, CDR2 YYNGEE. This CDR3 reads CTSSVESSLGELFF. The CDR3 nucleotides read TGTACCAGCAGCGTAGAGTCCTCTTTAGGGGAGCTGTTTTTT.

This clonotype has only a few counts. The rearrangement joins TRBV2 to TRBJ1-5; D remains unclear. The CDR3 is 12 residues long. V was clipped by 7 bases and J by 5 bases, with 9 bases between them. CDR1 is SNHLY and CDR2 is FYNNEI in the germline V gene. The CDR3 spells CASNTVDQPQHF. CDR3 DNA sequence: TGTGCCAGCAATACAGTAGATCAGCCCCAGCATTTT.

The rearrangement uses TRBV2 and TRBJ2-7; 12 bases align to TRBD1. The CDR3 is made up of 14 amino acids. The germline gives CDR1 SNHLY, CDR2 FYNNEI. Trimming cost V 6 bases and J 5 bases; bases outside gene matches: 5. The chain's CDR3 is CASRGTGGQHEQYF. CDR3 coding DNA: TGTGCCAGCAGGGGGACAGGGGGCCAGCACGAGCAGTACTTC.

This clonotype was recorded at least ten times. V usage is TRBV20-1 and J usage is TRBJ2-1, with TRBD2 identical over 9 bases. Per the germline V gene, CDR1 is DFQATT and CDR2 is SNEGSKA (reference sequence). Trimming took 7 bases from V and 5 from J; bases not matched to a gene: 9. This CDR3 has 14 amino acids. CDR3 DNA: TGCAGTGTTGGAGCGGGGGGCGACCACAATGAGCAGTTCTTC. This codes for CSVGAGGDHNEQFF.